The 30 T cell receptor beta chains below come from one sample, sequenced in a study of radiotherapy plus CTLA-4 blockade in lung cancer. Data came from immunoSEQ multiplex PCR; TCRdb stores just in-frame clones and leaves some out. The sample holds some 110,000 clones, over 65% seen once. Here the sequenced sample was peripheral blood, taken from a patient treated with radiotherapy plus ipilimumab. These receptors all come from a human donor with non-small cell lung cancer that progressed on radiotherapy plus ipilimumab. Some clones in this sample may be carry-over from other donors' samples.

The chain has TRBV7-9 and TRBJ2-1; TRBD2 aligns across 13 bases. Germline loops: CDR1 SEHNR, CDR2 FQNEAQ (reference sequence). This CDR3 contains 18 residues. The J segment lost 0 bases and the V segment lost 4 bases, leaving 6 bases of the junction unmatched. CDR3: CASSWGLAGQSSYNEQFF. The CDR3 region has the DNA TGTGCCAGCAGCTGGGGACTAGCGGGACAAAGCTCCTACAATGAGCAGTTCTTC.

Here the CDR3 reads CARQGDQPQHF. CDR3 nucleotide sequence: TGTGCCCGCCAGGGCGATCAGCCCCAGCATTTT. V is TRBV6-4 and J is TRBJ1-5; TRBD1 is a possible D gene (5 bases). Germline V gene sequence: CDR1 MRHNA, CDR2 SNTAGT. The CDR3 consists of 11 residues. With 11 bases removed from V and 5 bases from J, the gap between germline ends came to 10 bases.

There are a few counts of this clone. V gene TRBV7-9 combines with J gene TRBJ1-2; D is perhaps TRBD1 (5 bases). The CDR3 has 14 amino acids. V lost 1 base, J lost 4 bases, and 10 bases lay in between. Germline CDR1 and CDR2: SEHNR and FQNEAQ (reference sequence). The CDR3 DNA reads as TGTGCCAGCAGCTTAGGACAGAGCTTCTATGGCTACACCTTC. Its translation is CASSLGQSFYGYTF.

V is TRBV4-2 and J is TRBJ1-1; tentatively, D is TRBD1 (5 bases). This CDR3 contains 13 residues. Trimming pared 4 bases from V and 8 bases from J, leaving 14 bases between. CDR1 and CDR2 from the germline V gene are LGHNA and YNFKEQ. In DNA, the CDR3 is TGTGCCAGCAGCCCACCGCGACAGCGAGAAGCTTTCTTT. Protein sequence: CASSPPRQREAFF.

This chain joins TRBV9 and TRBJ1-2; possible D gene TRBD1, 5 bases. The V gene's germline CDR1 is SGDLS and CDR2 YYNGEE. V lost 4 bases and J 1 base, leaving 17 bases between the germline ends. The CDR3 sequence is 16 residues long. DNA of the CDR3: TGTGCCAGCAGCTTCGGGACCGATTTTCATAACTATGGCTACACCTTC. Translated: CASSFGTDFHNYGYTF. The full variable domain, with the rest looked up from reference TRBV9 and TRBJ1-2, is DSGVTQTPKHLITATGQRVTLRCSPRSGDLSVYWYQQSLDQGLQFLIQYYNGEERAKGNILERFSAQQFPDLHSELNLSSLELGDSALYFCASSFGTDFHNYGYTFGSGTRLTVV.

This clone was seen a few times. V is TRBV2 and J is TRBJ2-3; maybe TRBD1 (6 bases). The germline V and J ends were trimmed by 3 bases and 4 bases, with 11 bases remaining between them. CDR3 size: 14 residues. Germline-derived CDR1 and CDR2 are SNHLY and FYNNEI. This chain's CDR3 is CASSDNRDSDTQYF. The CDR3 nucleotides are TGTGCCAGCAGTGATAACAGGGATTCAGATACGCAGTATTTT. The full variable domain, completed using reference TRBV2 and TRBJ2-3, is EPEVTQTPSHQVTQMGQEVILRCVPISNHLYFYWYRQILGQKVEFLVSFYNNEISEKSEIFDDQFSVERPDGSNFTLKIRSTKLEDSAMYFCASSDNRDSDTQYFGPGTRLTVL.

The sample holds one count of this clone. This rearrangement joins TRBV9 to TRBJ2-3; 9 bases map to TRBD2. The CDR3 is 18 amino acids. Losses at the gene ends were 4 bases for V and 5 bases for J; bases not matched to a gene: 17. The germline gives CDR1 SGDLS, CDR2 YYNGEE. The CDR3 loop is CASSPHPLRGGGIDTQYF. Written as DNA, the CDR3 is TGTGCCAGCAGCCCACACCCCCTGCGGGGGGGCGGAATAGATACGCAGTATTTT.

The rearrangement uses TRBV4-1 and TRBJ2-3; 8 bases are a match to TRBD1. Germline V gene lookup returns CDR1 MGHRA and CDR2 YSYEKL. V was pared by 1 base and J by 6 bases, with 12 bases of the junction left unmatched. This CDR3 has 17 residues. The CDR3, as DNA: TGCGCCAGCAGCCAAGCCAGACAGGGGAAGACAACCGATACGCAGTATTTT. Translation: CASSQARQGKTTDTQYF.

This chain links TRBV15 with TRBJ1-6, with 7 bases fitting TRBD1. This CDR3 comprises 15 residues. Germline V gene data show CDR1 as LNHNV and CDR2 as YYDKDF (reference sequence). V lost 0 bases, J lost 8 bases, and 4 bases stayed unmatched. CDR3: CATSRDVQGDSPLHF. CDR3 DNA sequence: TGTGCCACCAGCAGAGATGTGCAGGGGGATTCACCCCTCCACTTT.

This clone was found once. Other DNA sequences in this sample translate to the same CDR3. For the CDR3, the DNA is TGCGCCAGCAGCTTCACCGGGACAGCCAACACTGAAGCTTTCTTT. Its protein is CASSFTGTANTEAFF. The chain has TRBV5-1 and TRBJ1-1; 7 bases are a match to TRBD1. V trimming: 2 bases; J trimming: 2 bases; junction bases outside the gene matches: 6. CDR3 size: 15 residues. The germline V gene encodes CDR1 SGHRS and CDR2 YFSETQ.

V usage is TRBV19 and J usage is TRBJ1-6; D might be TRBD1 (6 bases). Between the trimmed V and J ends, which lost 11 bases and 6 bases, there was a span of 17 bases. This CDR3 spans 14 amino acids. CDR1 and CDR2 (germline): LNHDA, SQIVND (reference sequence). The CDR3 is CAVATGTLNSPLHF. The CDR3 region has the DNA TGTGCCGTAGCAACCGGGACACTTAATTCACCCCTCCACTTT.

The chain employs TRBV7-6 and TRBJ2-3, with a possible D match to TRBD1 (6 bases). V was pared by 1 base and J by 3 bases, with 20 bases between. Germline V lookup: CDR1 SGHVS, CDR2 FNYEAQ. CDR3 length: 18 amino acids. The CDR3 loop reads CASSLGSRTALSTDTQYF. CDR3 nucleotide sequence: TGTGCCAGCAGCTTAGGTTCCCGGACAGCCCTTTCGACAGATACGCAGTATTTT.

The chain carries TRBV19 and TRBJ1-2; possibly TRBD1 for D (5 bases). CDR3 length: 18 amino acids. Germline V gives CDR1 LNHDA, CDR2 SQIVND (reference sequence). V shed 5 bases and J shed 1 base, with 23 bases lying between them. For the CDR3, the DNA is TGTGCCAGTAGTTGGGGCCCCTTTATTCCAATAATTAACTATGGCTACACCTTC. Translating it yields CASSWGPFIPIINYGYTF.

A single count supports this clone. The J gene is TRBJ1-3, the V gene TRBV13; D uncertain. The CDR3 loop spans 14 amino acids. Germline CDR1 PRHDT, CDR2 FYEKMQ (reference sequence). The V end lost 10 bases, the J end lost 0 bases, and 13 bases lay between the germline ends. CDR3 coding DNA: TGTGCCACCACCAGATCTAGCTCTGGAAACACCATATATTTT. The encoded protein is CATTRSSSGNTIYF.

The chain recombines TRBV11-3 with TRBJ2-2; 7 positions agree with TRBD2. Germline CDR1 SGHNT, CDR2 YENEEA. The CDR3 totals 16 residues. V was clipped by 5 bases and J by 5 bases; unmatched bases: 11. In nucleotides, the CDR3 is TGTGCCAGCAGCCCTGGCCAGGGAGGGCGGACCGGGGAGCTGTTTTTT. This sequence encodes CASSPGQGGRTGELFF. The full variable domain, rest sourced from reference TRBV11-3 and TRBJ2-2, is EAGVVQSPRYKIIEKKQPVAFWCNPISGHNTLYWYLQNLGQGPELLIRYENEEAVDDSQLPKDRFSAERLKGVDSTLKIQPAELGDSAVYLCASSPGQGGRTGELFFGEGSRLTVL.

The chain employs TRBV16 and TRBJ2-1; D is possibly TRBD2 (6 bases). Germline values: CDR1 KGHSY, CDR2 FQNENV. V gave up 4 bases and J gave up 8 bases, with 12 bases separating them. The CDR3 spans 13 residues. CDR3 protein: CASSPWGVDEQFF. The CDR3 nucleotides are TGTGCCAGCAGCCCATGGGGGGTCGATGAGCAGTTCTTC.

This chain uses TRBV18 with TRBJ1-6, with a tentative D call TRBD1 (5 bases). The V gene lost 4 bases and the J gene lost 9 bases, with 22 bases spanning the gap. CDR1 is KGHSH, CDR2 LQKENI, per germline. CDR3 size: 17 residues. The CDR3 DNA reads as TGTGCCAGCTCACGAGGCGGGACTACCGCGGATTTTTCACCCCTCCACTTT. Translated: CASSRGGTTADFSPLHF.

This chain uses TRBV4-1 with TRBJ2-2, with D possibly called TRBD1 or TRBD2 (5 bases each). Germline CDR1 is MGHRA and CDR2 is YSYEKL. V was pared by 2 bases and J by 5 bases, with 12 bases between. The CDR3 spans 15 residues. The CDR3 is CASSQLGAWTGELFF. In DNA, the CDR3 is TGCGCCAGCAGCCAACTCGGGGCTTGGACCGGGGAGCTGTTTTTT.

The chain joins TRBV19 to TRBJ2-2, with D perhaps TRBD2 (6 bases). The CDR3 contains 16 residues. Trimming took off 7 bases at V and 1 base at J, with 16 bases between the two ends. CDR1 and CDR2 (germline): LNHDA, SQIVND (reference sequence). CDR3 sequence (DNA): TGTGCCAGTACCCCACGGGGGTTGCAGAACACCGGGGAGCTGTTTTTT. Protein product: CASTPRGLQNTGELFF.

This chain joins TRBV29-1 and TRBJ2-3; TRBD1 or TRBD2 may be the D gene (5 bases each). The V gene's germline CDR1 is SQVTM and CDR2 ANQGSEA. The CDR3 is 12 residues long. V was shortened by 3 bases and J by 3 bases, with 7 bases between the two germline ends. The CDR3 spells CSVDWGTDTQYF. CDR3 nucleotide sequence: TGCAGCGTTGACTGGGGGACAGATACGCAGTATTTT.

V and J are TRBV6-6 and TRBJ2-5; D gene ambiguous. Trimming stripped 2 bases from V and 2 bases from J, with 12 bases between. This CDR3 is built from 15 residues. Germline CDR1 and CDR2: MNHNY and SVGAGI (reference sequence). The CDR3 DNA reads TGTGCCAGCAGTTACGGGCTACTGAAGCAAGAGACCCAGTACTTC. Protein sequence: CASSYGLLKQETQYF.

This chain's CDR3 is CASSLRTPSETQYF. The CDR3 DNA sequence: TGTGCCAGCAGCCTTCGGACACCATCAGAGACCCAGTACTTC. The chain couples TRBV11-2 to TRBJ2-5; tentatively, D is TRBD1 (5 bases). CDR1 and CDR2 from the germline V gene are SGHAT and FQNNGV. With 5 bases removed from V and 4 bases from J, the gap between germline ends came to 14 bases. The CDR3 is 14 residues long.

The chain employs TRBV29-1 and TRBJ1-2; 10 bases are a match to TRBD1. The trim removed 7 bases at V and 4 bases at J, leaving 6 bases unmatched. The CDR3 is 13 residues long. In germline, CDR1 is SQVTM, CDR2 ANQGSEA. The CDR3 loop is CSGGTGDFYGYTF. The CDR3 DNA reads as TGCAGCGGGGGGACAGGGGACTTCTATGGCTACACCTTC.

This clone has just one count. This chain joins TRBV19 and TRBJ2-5; D is perhaps TRBD2 (5 bases). CDR1 and CDR2 (germline): LNHDA, SQIVND (reference sequence). The CDR3 loop spans 14 amino acids. Trimming took off 6 bases at V and 0 bases at J, with 11 bases between the two ends. The CDR3 nucleotides read TGTGCCAGTAGCCGCAGCGGTAACCAAGAGACCCAGTACTTC. Its translation is CASSRSGNQETQYF.

The DNA for the CDR3 is TGCGCCAGCAGCTTGGATTCGCGGTCCTACGAGCAGTACTTC. It codes for CASSLDSRSYEQYF. This rearrangement joins TRBV5-1 to TRBJ2-7; D call uncertain. Germline V gene data show CDR1 as SGHRS and CDR2 as YFSETQ. The V end was cut by 0 bases, the J end by 1 base, with 8 bases between. The CDR3 runs to 14 residues.

This chain uses TRBV7-6 with TRBJ2-1; D remains unclear. Germline CDR1 and CDR2: SGHVS and FNYEAQ. V was shortened by 3 bases and J by 0 bases, with 6 bases between the two germline ends. The CDR3 contains 14 residues. The CDR3 DNA sequence: TGTGCCAGCAGCTTGGGCCCCTCCTACAATGAGCAGTTCTTC. Encoded protein: CASSLGPSYNEQFF.

The rearrangement links TRBV30 to TRBJ1-6; D remains ambiguous. The ends were cut back, 0 bases at V and 7 bases at J, with 10 bases in the middle. The CDR3 has 14 residues. Per the germline V gene, CDR1 is GTSNPN and CDR2 is SVGIG (reference sequence). The CDR3 reads CAWSVAGQNSPLHF. DNA of the CDR3: TGTGCCTGGAGTGTAGCCGGTCAAAATTCACCCCTCCACTTT.

The V gene is TRBV11-3, the J gene TRBJ1-1, with D unresolved. The V gene lost 1 base and the J gene lost 4 bases, with 7 bases spanning the gap. The CDR3 is 13 residues long. Germline CDR1 and CDR2: SGHNT and YENEEA. CDR3 protein: CASSLGPGTEAFF. CDR3 DNA: TGTGCCAGCAGCTTAGGCCCGGGCACTGAAGCTTTCTTT.

The chain is built from TRBV5-1 and TRBJ1-6; possibly TRBD1 for D (5 bases). Trimming removed 1 base at V and 9 bases at J, with 20 bases between. Germline CDR1 reads SGHRS; CDR2 reads YFSETQ. The CDR3 has 17 amino acids. The CDR3 sequence: CASSLIPGEGVASPLHF. CDR3 sequence (DNA): TGCGCCAGCAGCTTGATCCCGGGCGAAGGGGTAGCTTCACCCCTCCACTTT.

V and J are TRBV5-1 and TRBJ1-5, with D perhaps matching TRBD1 (6 bases). Between the trimmed V and J ends, which lost 4 bases and 8 bases, there was a span of 13 bases. The CDR3 loop spans 13 amino acids. In germline, CDR1 is SGHRS, CDR2 YFSETQ. The DNA for the CDR3 is TGCGCCAGCAGCGGGGGCCCCGGGGAGCCCCAGCATTTT. The encoded protein is CASSGGPGEPQHF.